This record looks at one T cell receptor (beta chain) sequence and its context. Its antigen is undetermined. Sequence data for DNA of cultured CD4+ T cells were generated by the Oncomine TCR Beta short-read assay. Cultured CD4+ T cells were the source of extracted genomic DNA. TCRdb re-called the PCR reads with MiXCR, one entry per CDR3 protein. This sample yields about 19,000 distinct CDR3 sequences, of which about half are seen a single time; under 20% belongs to the top ten. This sample is drawn from a study of vaccination and CD4 T cells after COVID-19. Study background: Samples taken post-COVID came a median 101 days after diagnosis, ranging from 35 to 161. Cells were stimulated with overlapping spike peptide pools from SARS-CoV-2, HCoV-NL63, HCoV-OC43 and HCoV-229E. Findings and limits, study-wide: For convalescent patients, 304 of the 307 vaccine-specific clones analyzed were classified as spike mono-reactive.

Noted treatment: roughly 10-day PBMC culture with coronavirus spike peptide pools or control peptides (ViraFEST assay). This specimen was CD4+ T cells from blood, cultured in vitro, taken before SARS-CoV-2 vaccination. The sequence derives from a human donor who had recovered from COVID-19.

The CDR3 reads CASSEAFGQGFYEQYF. CDR3 bases: TGTGCCAGCAGTGAAGCGTTTGGACAGGGTTTCTACGAGCAGTACTTC. The rearrangement uses TRBV6-1 and TRBJ2-7, with 8 bases matching TRBD1. The CDR3 contains 16 residues. Germline values: CDR1 MNHNS, CDR2 SASEGT. V trimming: 0 bases; J trimming: 3 bases; junction bases outside the gene matches: 7.